The TCR beta chain described here comes from a study of blood T cell repertoires in COVID-19. Study in general: Samples came from the United States, Italy and Spain, spanning acute and convalescent COVID-19. PBMCs, B-cell-depleted T cells, or T cells were the source of the cDNA or gDNA that made up the material.

Authors' methods: Counts of nucleated cells, estimated from reference gene primer amplification, were obtained. The table came from immunoSEQ multiplex PCR; TCRdb's copy has only in-frame clones and leaves some out. V and J calls and clone size follow that table, whereas D and trimming were derived from the DNA. The table lists around 300,000 clones, approximately 83% of them singletons. CDR1 SGHTA and CDR2 FQGTGA come from the germline V gene. After removal of 0 bases from V and 3 bases from J, the junction contained 4 bases not matched to a gene. The CDR3 is made up of 16 amino acids. The V call is TRBV7-3, the J call TRBJ2-1; 8 bases are a match to TRBD2. Sequenced: peripheral blood. The receptor was derived from a human donor in a cohort sampled during active COVID-19. CDR3 coding DNA: TGTGCCAGCAGCTTAACGTCGGGAGGGTTCTACAATGAGCAGTTCTTC. Translation gives CASSLTSGGFYNEQFF.